The sequence of this T cell receptor beta chain was determined in a study of blood T cell repertoires in COVID-19. Background on the study: In each case, the material was cDNA or gDNA derived from T cells, B-cell-depleted T cells, or PBMCs.

Assay: immunoSEQ multiplex PCR; the TCRdb copy retains only in-frame clones and omits some. The table lists 70,000 to 85,000 clones, 86% of them singletons. J was trimmed by 6 bases and V by 4 bases; bases with no gene match: 11. The germline gives CDR1 SGHTA, CDR2 FQGTGA. The CDR3 has 17 amino acids. This clone appeared once. Sequencing was carried out using peripheral blood. V is TRBV7-3 and J is TRBJ2-2; 10 nucleotides agree with TRBD2. This TCR was recovered from a woman of 80 years or more in a cohort sampled during active or convalescent COVID-19. CDR3 DNA: TGTGCCAGCAGCTCAAAAGCGGGAGGGGCCTACGCCGGGGAGCTGTTTTTT. As protein: CASSSKAGGAYAGELFF. Combining the CDR3 with reference TRBV7-3 and TRBJ2-2 gives the whole variable domain GAGVSQTPSNKVTEKGKYVELRCDPISGHTALYWYRQSLGQGPEFLIYFQGTGAADDSGLPNDRFFAVRPEGSVSTLKIQRTERGDSAVYLCASSSKAGGAYAGELFFGEGSRLTVL.